The clone carrying this T cell receptor (beta chain) was counted between two and nine times. The antigen is undetermined. Trimming left V 4 bases short and J 0 bases short, with 11 bases between. The CDR3 extends over 15 amino acids. Per the germline V gene, CDR1 is SGHRS and CDR2 is YFSETQ. This specimen belongs to a study of CD8 T cells in ankylosing spondylitis. Study observations and caveats: A number of the motif variants had already been described in reactive arthritis synovial fluid and blood. Researchers report that disease-linked clones proved CD8+ and relatively rare in peripheral blood. The authors reported significant enrichment of disease-linked clones in matched ankylosing spondylitis synovial fluid.

Quantitative 5'-RACE with molecular barcodes produced the TCR beta libraries. Using its own MiXCR run on the 5' RACE reads, TCRdb lists one record per CDR3 protein. The data hold 250,000 to 300,000 distinct CDR3 sequences, with around 20% observed a single time. The chain is built from TRBV5-1 and TRBJ2-1; D uncertain. Sequencing used blood, either unsorted or a sorted T cell fraction (not recorded which). The TCR originated in a male donor with ankylosing spondylitis or in good health (not recorded which). CDR3 DNA sequence: TGCGCCAGCAGCCTACTACAGAGCTCCTACAATGAGCAGTTCTTC. Protein: CASSLLQSSYNEQFF.